One sample yielded the 14 T cell receptor beta chains listed below, sequenced in a study of beta chain features in type 1 diabetes. The entirety of the isolated RNA underwent reverse transcription, so expressed TCRB transcripts were sequenced. Sequencing used immunoSEQ multiplex PCR; TCRdb keeps in-frame clones, though not all of them. The repertoire holds about 160,000 clones, with roughly 60% as singletons. Overall study results and limits: For Type 1 diabetes patients, all four CD4+ subsets carried TCRB CDR3s that were moderately but significantly shorter.

These TCRs' antigens remain unknown. Material for sequencing was naive CD4+ T cells from blood. These receptors were collected from a man younger than 40 with type 1 diabetes.

This chain connects TRBV29-1 to TRBJ2-7, with D tentatively TRBD1 (6 bases). V was pared by 5 bases and J by 2 bases, with 16 bases between. The CDR3 totals 14 residues. Germline V CDR1 and CDR2: SQVTM, ANQGSEA. CDR3: CSVPGRGSTYEQYF. The CDR3 coding sequence is TGCAGCGTTCCTGGCAGGGGCAGTACCTACGAGCAGTACTTC.

Only one count was recorded for this clone. V and J are TRBV5-1 and TRBJ1-1; 9 nucleotides line up with TRBD1. This CDR3 has 18 residues. Losses at the gene ends were 7 bases for V and 0 bases for J; bases not matched to a gene: 16. The germline V gene encodes CDR1 SGHRS and CDR2 YFSETQ. This chain's CDR3 is CASSLMPGQGRMNTEAFF. CDR3 in DNA: TGCGCCAGCTCCTTAATGCCGGGACAGGGACGCATGAACACTGAAGCTTTCTTT.

The rearrangement joins TRBV11-2 to TRBJ2-7, with TRBD1 matching over 9 bases. CDR3 length equals 15 residues. Germline CDR1 SGHAT, CDR2 FQNNGV. V was pared by 9 bases and J by 5 bases, with 14 bases of the junction left unmatched. For the CDR3, the DNA is TGTGCCAGTAGATATTCCCGGGACAGGGCCCACGAGCAGTACTTC. It specifies CASRYSRDRAHEQYF.

This rearrangement joins TRBV29-1 to TRBJ2-1; D unclear. This CDR3 is built from 11 residues. V lost 5 bases and J 3 bases, leaving 5 bases between the germline ends. The germline V gene has CDR1 SQVTM and CDR2 ANQGSEA. CDR3 DNA: TGCAGCGTTTCCAACTACAATGAGCAGTTCTTC. Translation: CSVSNYNEQFF.

This clone was seen a handful of times. The chain employs TRBV4-3 and TRBJ2-3, with TRBD2 as a possible D gene (6 bases). There are 20 residues in the CDR3. The ends were cut back, 0 bases at V and 1 base at J, with 23 bases in the middle. The germline CDR1 and CDR2 sequences are LGHNA and YSLEER. The CDR3 region is CASSQDYRGAQTGGTDTQYF. The CDR3 DNA is TGCGCCAGCAGCCAAGATTATCGCGGGGCCCAAACCGGGGGCACAGATACGCAGTATTTT.

The V and J genes are TRBV29-1 and TRBJ2-5, with D unresolved. V lost 5 bases, J lost 2 bases, and 15 bases lay in between. Per germline, CDR1 SQVTM and CDR2 ANQGSEA. The CDR3 consists of 14 residues. The CDR3 spells CSVPSSGSQETQYF. CDR3 DNA sequence: TGCAGCGTTCCTTCCAGTGGGTCGCAAGAGACCCAGTACTTC.

This clone was counted between two and nine times. Other DNA sequences of this sample code for an identical CDR3. The chain carries TRBV29-1 and TRBJ1-1; D is possibly TRBD1 (5 bases). The germline gives CDR1 SQVTM, CDR2 ANQGSEA. This CDR3 spans 12 amino acids. The ends were cut back, 3 bases at V and 1 base at J, with 6 bases in the middle. The CDR3 DNA follows: TGCAGCGTTGACAGGGAGAACACTGAAGCTTTCTTT. Encoded protein: CSVDRENTEAFF.

This chain links TRBV4-1 with TRBJ2-7; the D gene could be TRBD1 or TRBD2 (5 bases each). The length of the CDR3 is 15 residues. The germline V and J ends were trimmed by 0 bases and 0 bases, with 9 bases remaining between them. Germline CDR1 and CDR2: MGHRA and YSYEKL. The CDR3 region has the DNA TGCGCCAGCAGCCAAGAGGGGGAGAGCTCCTACGAGCAGTACTTC. Translated, it gives CASSQEGESSYEQYF.

In DNA, the CDR3 is TGTGCCAGCAGCGAGGACAATGAGCAGTTCTTC. It is translated as CASSEDNEQFF. This rearrangement joins TRBV9 to TRBJ2-1; D is ambiguous. This CDR3 is built from 11 residues. Germline V gives CDR1 SGDLS, CDR2 YYNGEE. V dropped 3 bases and J dropped 5 bases, with 3 bases sitting between them.

The chain has TRBV30 and TRBJ2-5; tentatively, D is TRBD1 or TRBD2 (5 bases each). CDR1 GTSNPN and CDR2 SVGIG come from the germline V gene (reference sequence). This CDR3 contains 12 residues. The ends were cut back, 5 bases at V and 0 bases at J, with 7 bases in the middle. The CDR3 is CAWGTDQETQYF. The CDR3 DNA is TGTGCCTGGGGGACGGACCAAGAGACCCAGTACTTC. The variable domain in full, with the rest retrieved from reference TRBV30 and TRBJ2-5, is SQTIHQWPATLVQPVGSPLSLECTVEGTSNPNLYWYRQAAGRGLQLLFYSVGIGQISSEVPQNLSASRPQDRQFILSSKKLLLSDSGFYLCAWGTDQETQYFGPGTRLLVL.

This clone was observed a handful of times. This rearrangement joins TRBV30 to TRBJ2-6; no firm D call. There are 14 residues in the CDR3. Germline CDR1 and CDR2: GTSNPN and SVGIG (reference sequence). V was pared by 5 bases and J by 0 bases, with 8 bases between. CDR3 sequence (DNA): TGTGCCTGGTCAAGGAGCTCTGGGGCCAACGTCCTGACTTTC. Protein sequence: CAWSRSSGANVLTF.

This clone was detected a few times. This rearrangement joins TRBV6-1 to TRBJ1-1, with 7 bases lining up with TRBD1. V dropped 6 bases and J dropped 1; count of bases not matched to a gene: 5. The germline gives CDR1 MNHNS, CDR2 SASEGT. The CDR3 extends over 14 amino acids. CDR3 loop: CASRRGQKNTEAFF. DNA of the CDR3: TGTGCCAGCAGACGGGGACAGAAGAACACTGAAGCTTTCTTT.

This clone was picked up one time. The chain couples TRBV11-2 to TRBJ1-2; no firm D call. The germline V and J ends were trimmed by 6 bases and 4 bases, with 6 bases remaining between them. CDR1 is SGHAT, CDR2 FQNNGV, per germline. The length of the CDR3 is 11 residues. The DNA of the CDR3 is TGTGCCAGCAGAGGAGGCTATGGCTACACCTTC. The encoded protein is CASRGGYGYTF.

The chain links TRBV9 to TRBJ2-1; D not resolved. The V end lost 3 bases, the J end lost 5 bases, and 3 bases lay between the germline ends. Germline CDR1 SGDLS, CDR2 YYNGEE. This CDR3 region has 11 residues. The DNA of the CDR3 is TGTGCCAGCAGCGCCCACAATGAGCAGTTCTTC. It yields the protein CASSAHNEQFF.